The source of this T cell receptor beta chain is a study of blood T cell repertoires in COVID-19. Overall study: From the United States, Italy and Spain came samples of acute and convalescent COVID-19. In each case, the material was cDNA or gDNA derived from T cells, B-cell-depleted T cells, or PBMCs.

Germline values: CDR1 SGDLS, CDR2 YYNGEE. The V segment lost 4 bases and the J segment 5 bases; nucleotides outside the gene matches: 11. The CDR3 contains 15 residues. Per the study methods: Amplifying reference gene primers gave estimates of nucleated cell counts. Produced via immunoSEQ multiplex PCR; TCRdb's table is partial and in-frame only. D and trimming come from the DNA, and the V and J calls and clone size come from that table. The sample lists more than 250,000 clones; about 86% were seen once. The V call is TRBV9, the J call TRBJ2-7; 8 nucleotides match TRBD1. The origin of this receptor is a woman in her 30s who had recovered from COVID-19. The specimen was peripheral blood. Written as DNA, the CDR3 is TGTGCCAGCAGCCTCGGGCAGGGGGCTAATAACGAGCAGTACTTC. It is translated as CASSLGQGANNEQYF.